A single sample is the source of the 6 T cell receptor beta chains below, sequenced in a study of T cells in localized non-small cell lung cancer. Clones were read by immunoSEQ multiplex PCR, and TCRdb kept only the in-frame ones, dropping some. This table holds approximately 14,000 clones, roughly 89% found once. The sequences come from peripheral blood mononuclear cells, collected before any cancer treatment. These receptors originate from a man aged 40 to 75 with stage III lung adenocarcinoma.

The rearrangement links TRBV28 to TRBJ1-1; 7 bases are shared with TRBD1. V shed 6 bases, J shed 6 bases, and the junction held 10 bases outside the gene matches. Germline lookup yields CDR1 MDHEN and CDR2 SYDVKM. This CDR3 spans 14 amino acids. CDR3 sequence: CASRRNRGVAEAFF. In DNA, the CDR3 is TGTGCCAGCAGACGAAACAGGGGAGTGGCTGAAGCTTTCTTT.

This clone was recorded a few times. This sequence joins TRBV6-1 and TRBJ2-7; D is tentatively TRBD1 or TRBD2 (9 bases each). There are 20 residues in the CDR3. In germline, CDR1 is MNHNS, CDR2 SASEGT. V was trimmed by 2 bases and J by 3 bases, leaving 29 bases between them. The CDR3 DNA sequence: TGTGCCAGCAGTGAATGGCCCGGACAGGGGTCGAGCGGGAGGTTCTACGAGCAGTACTTC. This codes for CASSEWPGQGSSGRFYEQYF.

The J gene is TRBJ2-7, the V gene TRBV6-6; D is unresolved. The CDR3 covers 11 residues. V was clipped by 8 bases and J by 3 bases, with 8 bases between them. Germline V gene lookup returns CDR1 MNHNY and CDR2 SVGAGI (reference sequence). The CDR3 coding sequence is TGTGCCAGCTCGGACGGCTACGAGCAGTACTTC. Amino acids: CASSDGYEQYF.

The J gene is TRBJ2-1, the V gene TRBV30; 7 bases are shared with TRBD2. In germline, CDR1 is GTSNPN, CDR2 SVGIG (reference sequence). The CDR3 consists of 15 residues. The V and J ends lost 3 bases and 3 bases, in that order; junction bases with no gene match: 8. The CDR3 coding sequence is TGTGCCTGGAGCGCTAGCGGCAAATTCTACAATGAGCAGTTCTTC. Protein product: CAWSASGKFYNEQFF.

With respect to this clone: At one end the junction does not follow the germline gene, possibly because of a read error. The chain couples TRBV7-6 to TRBJ1-4; possible D gene TRBD1, 6 bases. Germline V CDR1 and CDR2: SGHVS, FNYEAQ. The CDR3 consists of 16 residues. CDR3 residues: CASSPYTGTTSEKLFF. CDR3 DNA sequence: TGTGCCAGCAGTCCCTATACCGGGACAACTAGTGAAAAACTGTTTTTT.

The chain is built from TRBV27 and TRBJ2-1; tentatively, D is TRBD1 (6 bases). Trimming shortened V by 7 bases and J by 7 bases, and 20 bases separated the two germline ends. From germline, CDR1 is MNHEY and CDR2 SMNVEV (reference sequence). The CDR3 sequence is 15 residues long. The CDR3 loop reads CASTQSRGSLNEQFF. The CDR3 bases are TGTGCCAGCACCCAATCAAGGGGGAGTCTTAATGAGCAGTTCTTC.